The sample holds a few counts of the clone carrying this TCR beta chain. CDR1 and CDR2 from the germline V gene are DFQATT and SNEGSKA (reference sequence). The CDR3 length is 13 residues. The V and J ends lost 6 bases and 1 base respectively, with 13 bases between them. This specimen comes from a study of T-cell reconstitution after alpha-beta-depleted transplantation in children. For TCRbeta, the library was prepared with unique molecular identifiers. TCRdb called the PCR reads again in MiXCR, with one record for every CDR3 protein. The sample has hundreds of thousands of distinct CDR3 sequences; approximately 12% are singletons.

The specimen comprised PBMCs from the stem cell graft donor, sampled from the stem cell graft. The chain uses TRBV20-1 and TRBJ2-7; perhaps D is TRBD1 or TRBD2 (5 bases each). The receptor's source is a human donor who donated a stem cell graft to a child with combined immunodeficiency. The CDR3 nucleotides are TGCAGTGCCAAGGGACGGTATTCCTACGAGCAGTACTTC. Residues: CSAKGRYSYEQYF.